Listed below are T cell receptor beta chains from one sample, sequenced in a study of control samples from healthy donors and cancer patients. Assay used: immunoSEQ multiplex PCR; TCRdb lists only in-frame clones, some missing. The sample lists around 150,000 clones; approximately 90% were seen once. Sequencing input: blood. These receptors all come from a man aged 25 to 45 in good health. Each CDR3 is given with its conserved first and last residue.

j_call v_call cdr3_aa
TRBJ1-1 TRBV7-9 CASSAKNTEAFF
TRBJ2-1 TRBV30 CAWIRDFSYNEQFF
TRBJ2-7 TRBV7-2 CASSFTGYEQYF
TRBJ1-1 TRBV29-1 CSVGQAPGTEAFF
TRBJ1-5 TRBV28 CATSRGNQPQHF
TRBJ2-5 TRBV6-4 CASSIDRFKTQYF
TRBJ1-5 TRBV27 CASSHRANQPQHF
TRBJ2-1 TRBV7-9 CASSPWTGGDEQFF
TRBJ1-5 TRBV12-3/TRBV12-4 CASSLHPIKPQHF
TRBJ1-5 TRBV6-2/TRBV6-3 CASSYPWMRNQPQHF
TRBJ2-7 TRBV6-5 CASSPPGLAGDEQYF
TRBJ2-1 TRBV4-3 CASSQDTGGVGQFF
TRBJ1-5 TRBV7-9 CASSPGGTGDQPQHF
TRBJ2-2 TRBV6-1 CASSERIGELFF
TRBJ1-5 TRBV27 CASSLGLSNQPQHF
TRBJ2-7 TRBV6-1 CASSESSGGALTYEQYF
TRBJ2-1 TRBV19 CASSLGTYNEQFF
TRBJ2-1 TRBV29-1 CSVDRLAGGNEQFF
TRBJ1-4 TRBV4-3 CASSQGARGSSTNEKLFF
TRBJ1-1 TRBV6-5 CASTRGTEAFF
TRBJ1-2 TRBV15 CATSRKTGTDYGYTF
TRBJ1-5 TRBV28 CANGPNLSNQPQHF
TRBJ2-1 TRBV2 CASRDLGEQFF
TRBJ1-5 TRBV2 CASSWGQGDSQPQHF